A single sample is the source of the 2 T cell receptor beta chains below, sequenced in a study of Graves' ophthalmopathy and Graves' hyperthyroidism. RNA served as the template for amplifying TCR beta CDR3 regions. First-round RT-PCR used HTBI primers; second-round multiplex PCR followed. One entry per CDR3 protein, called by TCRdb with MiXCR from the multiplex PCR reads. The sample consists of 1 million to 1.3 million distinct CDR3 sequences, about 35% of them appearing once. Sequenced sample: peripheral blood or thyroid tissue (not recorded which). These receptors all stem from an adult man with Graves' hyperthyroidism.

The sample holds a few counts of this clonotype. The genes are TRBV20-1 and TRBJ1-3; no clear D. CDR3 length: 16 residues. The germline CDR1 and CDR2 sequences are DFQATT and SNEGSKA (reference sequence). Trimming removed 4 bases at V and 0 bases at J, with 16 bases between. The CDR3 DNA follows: TGCAGTGCTACCCGAGACACCGCAAGCTCTGGAAACACCATATATTTT. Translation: CSATRDTASSGNTIYF.

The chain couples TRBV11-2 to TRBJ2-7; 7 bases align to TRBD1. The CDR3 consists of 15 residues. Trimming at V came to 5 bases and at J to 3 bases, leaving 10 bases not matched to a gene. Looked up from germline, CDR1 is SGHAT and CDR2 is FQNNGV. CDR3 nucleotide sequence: TGTGCCAGCAGCCCAATACAAGGGGACAGCTACGAGCAGTACTTC. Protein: CASSPIQGDSYEQYF.